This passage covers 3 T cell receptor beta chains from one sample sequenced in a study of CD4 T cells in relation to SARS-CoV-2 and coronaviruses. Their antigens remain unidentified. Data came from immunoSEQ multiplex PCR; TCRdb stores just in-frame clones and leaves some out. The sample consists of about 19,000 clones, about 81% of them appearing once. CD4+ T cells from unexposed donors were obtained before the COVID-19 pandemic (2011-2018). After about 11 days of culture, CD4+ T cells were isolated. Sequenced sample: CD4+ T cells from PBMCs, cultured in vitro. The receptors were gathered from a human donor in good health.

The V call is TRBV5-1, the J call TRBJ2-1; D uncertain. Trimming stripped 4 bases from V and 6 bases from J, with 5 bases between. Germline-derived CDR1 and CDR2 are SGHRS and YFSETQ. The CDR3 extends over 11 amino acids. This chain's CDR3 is CASSIVNEQFF. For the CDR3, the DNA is TGCGCCAGCAGCATCGTCAATGAGCAGTTCTTC.

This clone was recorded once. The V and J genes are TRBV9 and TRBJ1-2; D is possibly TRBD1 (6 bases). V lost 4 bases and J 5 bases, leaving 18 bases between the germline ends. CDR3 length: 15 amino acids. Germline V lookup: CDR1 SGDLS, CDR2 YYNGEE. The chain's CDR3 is CASSFAPGQEYGYTF. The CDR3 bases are TGTGCCAGCAGCTTTGCACCGGGACAAGAATATGGCTACACCTTC.

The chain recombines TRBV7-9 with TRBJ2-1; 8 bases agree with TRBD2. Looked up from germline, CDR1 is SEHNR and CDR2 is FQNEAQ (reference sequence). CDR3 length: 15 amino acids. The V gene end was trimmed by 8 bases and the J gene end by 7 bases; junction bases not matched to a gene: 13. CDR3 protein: CASLRSGGQLNEQFF. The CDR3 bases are TGTGCCAGCTTACGATCGGGGGGGCAGCTGAATGAGCAGTTCTTC.